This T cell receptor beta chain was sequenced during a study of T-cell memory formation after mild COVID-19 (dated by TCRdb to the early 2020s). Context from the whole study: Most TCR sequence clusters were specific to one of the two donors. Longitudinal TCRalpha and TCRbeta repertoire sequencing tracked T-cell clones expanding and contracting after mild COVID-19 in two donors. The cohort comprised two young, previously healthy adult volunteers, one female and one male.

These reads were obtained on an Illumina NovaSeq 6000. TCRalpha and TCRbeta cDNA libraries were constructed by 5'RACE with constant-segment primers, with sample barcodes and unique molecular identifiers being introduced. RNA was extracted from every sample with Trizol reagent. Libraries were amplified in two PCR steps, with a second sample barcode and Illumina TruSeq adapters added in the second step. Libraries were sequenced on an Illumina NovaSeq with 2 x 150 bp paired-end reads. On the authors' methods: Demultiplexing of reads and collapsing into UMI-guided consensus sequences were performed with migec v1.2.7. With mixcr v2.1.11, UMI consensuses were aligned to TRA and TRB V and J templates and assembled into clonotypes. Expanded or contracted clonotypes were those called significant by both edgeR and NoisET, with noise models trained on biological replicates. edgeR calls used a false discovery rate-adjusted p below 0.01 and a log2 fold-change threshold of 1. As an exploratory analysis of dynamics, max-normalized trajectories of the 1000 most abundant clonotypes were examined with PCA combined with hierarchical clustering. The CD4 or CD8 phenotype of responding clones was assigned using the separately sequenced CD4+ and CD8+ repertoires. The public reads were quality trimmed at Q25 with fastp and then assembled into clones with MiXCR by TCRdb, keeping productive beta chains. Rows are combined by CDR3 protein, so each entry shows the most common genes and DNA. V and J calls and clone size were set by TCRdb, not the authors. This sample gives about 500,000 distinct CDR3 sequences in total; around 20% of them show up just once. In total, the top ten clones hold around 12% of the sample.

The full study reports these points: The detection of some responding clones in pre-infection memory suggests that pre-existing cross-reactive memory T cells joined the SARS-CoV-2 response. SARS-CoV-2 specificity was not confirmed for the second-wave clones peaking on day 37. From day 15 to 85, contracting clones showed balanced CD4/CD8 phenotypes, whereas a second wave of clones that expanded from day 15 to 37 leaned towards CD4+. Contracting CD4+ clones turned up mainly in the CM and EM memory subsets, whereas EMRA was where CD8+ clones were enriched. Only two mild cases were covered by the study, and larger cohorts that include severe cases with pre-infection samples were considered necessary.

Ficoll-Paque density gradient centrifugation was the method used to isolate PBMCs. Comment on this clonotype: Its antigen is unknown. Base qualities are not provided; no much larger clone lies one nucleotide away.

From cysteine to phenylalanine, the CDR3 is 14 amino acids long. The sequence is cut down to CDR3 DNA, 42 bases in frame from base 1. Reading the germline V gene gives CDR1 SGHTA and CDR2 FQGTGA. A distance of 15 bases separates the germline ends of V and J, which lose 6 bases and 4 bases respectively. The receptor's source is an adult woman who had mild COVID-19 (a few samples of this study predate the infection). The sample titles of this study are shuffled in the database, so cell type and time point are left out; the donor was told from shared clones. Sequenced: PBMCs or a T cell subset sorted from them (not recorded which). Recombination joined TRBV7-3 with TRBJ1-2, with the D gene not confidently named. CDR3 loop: CASRTFWPIYGYTF. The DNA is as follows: TGTGCCAGCAGAACTTTTTGGCCCATCTATGGCTACACCTTC.